This TCR beta chain was obtained from a study of blood T cell repertoires in COVID-19. Germline CDR1 is LGHNA and CDR2 is YSLEER. V was pared by 1 base and J by 6 bases, with 12 bases between. The CDR3 covers 14 residues. The table came from immunoSEQ multiplex PCR; TCRdb's copy has only in-frame clones and leaves some out. The table has fewer than 80,000 clones, 60% to 85% seen once. The sample taken for sequencing was peripheral blood. The source is a woman of 80 years or more with active or convalescent COVID-19. The J gene is TRBJ1-2, the V gene TRBV4-3, with D possibly being TRBD1 (6 bases). In DNA, the CDR3 is TGCGCCAGCAGCCAAGGAGACAGGTCCCATGGCTACACCTTC. Translation gives CASSQGDRSHGYTF.